This T cell receptor beta chain was identified during a study of cytomegalovirus exposure and HLA in healthy donors. Study-level results: Reportedly, cytomegalovirus status was diagnosed with high sensitivity and specificity.

CDR1 is MNHEY, CDR2 SMNVEV, per germline (reference sequence). This CDR3 has 16 amino acids. Trimming cost V 5 bases and J 2 bases; bases outside gene matches: 7. As for this clone: Its antigen is still unknown.

PCR involved 60 Vbeta and 13 Jbeta primers. The repertoire was sequenced with immunoSEQ multiplex PCR; TCRdb's copy has only in-frame clones and lacks some. The table includes under 250,000 clones, around 83% detected once. The sample comprised PBMCs. The V call is TRBV27, the J call TRBJ2-1; 9 bases are shared with TRBD2. The receptor's source is a woman between 50 and 59 years old in good health and CMV-seropositive. DNA of the CDR3: TGTGCCAGCAGTGAAGTAGCGGGGGCCCCCTACAATGAGCAGTTCTTC. Protein: CASSEVAGAPYNEQFF.